This TCR beta chain is drawn from a study of beta chain features in type 1 diabetes. Study observations and caveats: Type 1 diabetes patients had VDJ junctions that carried fewer insertions and more deletions. The study found moderately but significantly shorter TCRB CDR3s in all four CD4+ subsets of Type 1 diabetes patients. A greater similarity of naive, central memory and Treg TCRB repertoires was seen among patients than among healthy donors.

Purity of each sorted population was above 98%. As for this clone: Its matching antigen is unknown.

Expressed TCRB transcripts were sequenced because the isolated RNA had all been reverse transcribed beforehand. Deep immunoSEQ sequencing covered naive, central memory and regulatory T cell samples. Measured with immunoSEQ multiplex PCR; TCRdb has only the in-frame clones, and not every one. The profile covers 120,000 or so clones, with 15% to 20% appearing a single time and under 2.5% taken by the ten largest. J gave up 3 bases and V 3 bases, and 1 base lay outside the gene matches. The germline gives CDR1 LNHDA, CDR2 SQIVND (reference sequence). This CDR3 contains 14 residues. The sequenced material came from central memory CD4+ T cells from blood. This chain joins TRBV19 and TRBJ2-2; 7 nucleotides agree with TRBD1. This receptor was identified in a man aged 25 to 40 with type 1 diabetes. The CDR3 here is CASSIGTDTGELFF. The CDR3 DNA is TGTGCCAGTAGTATCGGGACAGACACCGGGGAGCTGTTTTTT. The variable domain in full, completed from reference TRBV19 and TRBJ2-2, reads DGGITQSPKYLFRKEGQNVTLSCEQNLNHDAMYWYRQDPGQGLRLIYYSQIVNDFQKGDIAEGYSVSREKKESFPLTVTSAQKNPTAFYLCASSIGTDTGELFFGEGSRLTVL.